These 23 T cell receptor beta chains came from one sample sequenced in a study of blood T cell repertoires in COVID-19. Measured with immunoSEQ multiplex PCR; TCRdb has only the in-frame clones, and not every one. The repertoire consists of 200,000 to 300,000 clones, with about 90% occurring once and the leading ten covering about 1.6%. Sequencing was performed on peripheral blood. All receptors come from a woman aged 40-49 years who had recovered from COVID-19.

The chain carries TRBV19 and TRBJ2-2; D might be TRBD1 (6 bases). The CDR3 covers 17 residues. Germline loops: CDR1 LNHDA, CDR2 SQIVND (reference sequence). The ends were cut back, 5 bases at V and 6 bases at J, with 22 bases in the middle. In nucleotides, the CDR3 is TGTGCCAGTAGTTCCGCCCACAGGGTTGAATTTTCCGGGGAGCTGTTTTTT. Residues: CASSSAHRVEFSGELFF.

The V and J genes are TRBV18 and TRBJ1-5, with D maybe TRBD1 (6 bases). V was shortened by 6 bases and J by 4 bases, with 19 bases between the two germline ends. Germline CDR1 KGHSH, CDR2 LQKENI. This CDR3 is built from 16 residues. The CDR3 protein is CASSRTGGEGNQPQHF. The CDR3 bases are TGTGCCAGCTCCCGGACGGGGGGCGAAGGGAATCAGCCCCAGCATTTT.

The V gene is TRBV15, the J gene TRBJ1-2; 7 nucleotides agree with TRBD1. CDR1 is LNHNV, CDR2 YYDKDF, per germline (reference sequence). The CDR3 contains 15 residues. The junction had 8 bases not matched to a gene; V was cut back by 1 base and J by 6 bases. CDR3 protein: CATSRVEGAGDGYTF. CDR3 DNA: TGTGCCACCAGCAGAGTGGAGGGGGCTGGTGATGGCTACACCTTC. Drawing the rest from reference TRBV15 and TRBJ1-2, the complete variable domain is DAMVIQNPRYQVTQFGKPVTLSCSQTLNHNVMYWYQQKSSQAPKLLFHYYDKDFNNEADTPDNFQSRRPNTSFCFLDIRSPGLGDTAMYLCATSRVEGAGDGYTFGSGTRLTVV.

This rearrangement joins TRBV5-1 to TRBJ2-3; the match to TRBD2 covers 7 bases. CDR3 length: 14 residues. The junction had 4 bases not matched to a gene; V was cut back by 4 bases and J by 2 bases. CDR1 SGHRS and CDR2 YFSETQ come from the germline V gene. CDR3 amino acids: CASSSGAFTDTQYF. The CDR3 DNA sequence: TGCGCCAGCAGCAGCGGGGCCTTCACAGATACGCAGTATTTT.

V gene TRBV5-4 combines with J gene TRBJ2-3, with a weak D call TRBD2 (6 bases). The V gene lost 6 bases and the J gene lost 4 bases, with 15 bases spanning the gap. Looked up from germline, CDR1 is SGHNT and CDR2 is YYREEE (reference sequence). The CDR3 totals 14 residues. CDR3 DNA sequence: TGTGCCAGCACCTGGGCAGGAGGGGCAGATACGCAGTATTTT. It codes for CASTWAGGADTQYF.

This clone was recorded only once. The rearrangement joins TRBV7-9 to TRBJ1-4; 7 positions match TRBD1. Germline V CDR1 and CDR2: SEHNR, FQNEAQ (reference sequence). The CDR3 extends over 14 amino acids. The ends lost 11 bases at V and 0 bases at J; junction bases unmatched: 6. The chain's CDR3 is CAGTDLATNEKLFF. CDR3 bases: TGTGCCGGGACAGACCTTGCAACTAATGAAAAACTGTTTTTT. Based on the CDR3 plus reference TRBV7-9 and TRBJ1-4, the full variable domain is DTGVSQNPRHKITKRGQNVTFRCDPISEHNRLYWYRQTLGQGPEFLTYFQNEAQLEKSRLLSDRFSAERPKGSFSTLEIQRTEQGDSAMYLCAGTDLATNEKLFFGSGTQLSVL.

This rearrangement joins TRBV7-9 to TRBJ2-7; TRBD1 matches 7 bases. This CDR3 region has 15 residues. The V gene's germline CDR1 is SEHNR and CDR2 FQNEAQ (reference sequence). Trimming cost V 4 bases and J 3 bases; bases outside gene matches: 9. The CDR3 here is CASSSKGTADYEQYF. CDR3 DNA sequence: TGTGCCAGCAGCTCCAAAGGGACAGCCGACTACGAGCAGTACTTC.

The chain joins TRBV6-1 to TRBJ2-3; TRBD1 aligns across 11 bases. The CDR3 totals 16 residues. Per the germline V gene, CDR1 is MNHNS and CDR2 is SASEGT. J lost 2 bases, V lost 4 bases, and 5 bases had no gene match. The CDR3 DNA sequence: TGTGCCAGCAGTGTCCGGGACAGGGGGGTCACAGATACGCAGTATTTT. As protein: CASSVRDRGVTDTQYF.

Regarding this clone: This specimen includes other DNA sequences encoding the same CDR3. CDR3 bases: TGCAGCGTTGGGAAGGGCGGGAACGAAAAACTGTTTTTT. It yields the protein CSVGKGGNEKLFF. The rearrangement joins TRBV29-1 to TRBJ1-4; D remains unclear. The V gene's germline CDR1 is SQVTM and CDR2 ANQGSEA. Trimming removed 4 bases from V and 8 bases from J, with 14 bases in between. This CDR3 has 13 amino acids. Drawing the rest from reference TRBV29-1 and TRBJ1-4, the complete variable domain is SAVISQKPSRDICQRGTSLTIQCQVDSQVTMMFWYRQQPGQSLTLIATANQGSEATYESGFVIDKFPISRPNLTFSTLTVSNMSPEDSSIYLCSVGKGGNEKLFFGSGTQLSVL.

The chain carries TRBV19 and TRBJ1-3; D gene ambiguous. V was cut by 5 bases and J by 1 base, with 9 bases left in between. The CDR3 contains 14 residues. Germline V gene sequence: CDR1 LNHDA, CDR2 SQIVND (reference sequence). The CDR3: CASSPFYSGNTIYF. As DNA, the CDR3 is TGTGCCAGTAGTCCCTTTTATTCTGGAAACACCATATATTTT.

This chain links TRBV12-5 with TRBJ2-4; 8 bases fit TRBD1. Trimming took 5 bases from V and 3 from J; bases not matched to a gene: 9. Per germline, CDR1 LGHNT and CDR2 FRNRAP. This CDR3 comprises 16 residues. The CDR3, as DNA: TGTGCTAGTGGTCCGGGACAGGCGTTACTCAAAAACATTCAGTACTTC. It specifies CASGPGQALLKNIQYF.

The chain joins TRBV5-1 to TRBJ1-1; D is undetermined. CDR1 is SGHRS, CDR2 YFSETQ, per germline. V lost 1 base, J lost 4 bases, and 8 bases lay in between. The length of the CDR3 is 13 residues. The CDR3 sequence is CASSLPPGTEAFF. CDR3 DNA: TGCGCCAGCAGCTTGCCCCCGGGCACTGAAGCTTTCTTT.

This CDR3 reads CATSAGSQETQYF. DNA of the CDR3: TGTGCCACCTCCGCGGGGAGCCAAGAGACCCAGTACTTC. This sequence joins TRBV24-1 and TRBJ2-5; D is possibly TRBD2 (6 bases). This CDR3 comprises 13 residues. Germline CDR1 and CDR2: KGHDR and SFDVKD. V gave up 9 bases and J gave up 1 base, with 11 bases separating them.

The gene calls are TRBV7-8 and TRBJ1-5; the D is unclear. The CDR3 is 14 amino acids. Germline CDR1 is SGHVS and CDR2 is FQNEAQ. V shed 4 bases and J shed 1 base, with 8 bases lying between them. CDR3 loop: CASSYTLSNQPQHF. The CDR3 DNA reads as TGTGCCAGCAGCTACACGTTAAGCAATCAGCCCCAGCATTTT. The variable domain in full, completed from reference TRBV7-8 and TRBJ1-5, reads GAGVSQSPRYKVAKRGQDVALRCDPISGHVSLFWYQQALGQGPEFLTYFQNEAQLDKSGLPSDRFFAERPEGSVSTLKIQRTQQEDSAVYLCASSYTLSNQPQHFGDGTRLSIL.

The CDR3 sequence: CASSQDGQGNTEAFF. CDR3 DNA: TGCGCCAGCAGCCAAGATGGACAGGGGAACACTGAAGCTTTCTTT. The V and J genes are TRBV4-3 and TRBJ1-1, with 8 positions matching TRBD1. V lost 0 bases and J lost 1; bases outside the gene matches: 1. CDR1 is LGHNA and CDR2 is YSLEER in the germline V gene. There are 15 residues in the CDR3.

This chain joins TRBV4-3 and TRBJ1-2; D gene unclear. The CDR3 loop spans 15 amino acids. Per the germline V gene, CDR1 is LGHNA and CDR2 is YSLEER. Trimming stripped 1 base from V and 2 bases from J, with 11 bases between. The chain's CDR3 is CASSQVPAANYGYTF. CDR3 nucleotides: TGCGCCAGCAGCCAAGTTCCGGCGGCAAACTATGGCTACACCTTC.

The rearrangement joins TRBV9 to TRBJ2-4; 10 nucleotides line up with TRBD1. Trimming at V came to 3 bases and at J to 6 bases, leaving 9 bases not matched to a gene. Germline V lookup: CDR1 SGDLS, CDR2 YYNGEE. This CDR3 contains 16 residues. The CDR3 nucleotides are TGTGCCAGCAGCGCCGGGACAGGGGCGTTGATAAACATTCAGTACTTC. Its protein is CASSAGTGALINIQYF.

Here the CDR3 reads CASSLVAGSTDTQYF. CDR3 sequence (DNA): TGTGCCAGCAGCTTGGTGGCAGGGAGCACAGATACGCAGTATTTT. The chain joins TRBV5-6 to TRBJ2-3; weak D call: TRBD1 (5 bases). The length of the CDR3 is 15 residues. Trimming stripped 0 bases from V and 0 bases from J, with 8 bases between. CDR1 is SGHDT and CDR2 is YYEEEE in the germline V gene.

This chain connects TRBV7-9 to TRBJ1-3; D is uncertain. Trimming cost V 8 bases and J 4 bases, with 21 bases left between them. Germline assignment: CDR1 SEHNR and CDR2 FQNEAQ (reference sequence). The CDR3 length is 16 residues. The CDR3 nucleotides are TGTGCCAGCTCCCCCTTGAAGGCGGCCTACGGAAACACCATATATTTT. It codes for CASSPLKAAYGNTIYF. Full variable domain (outside the CDR3, taken from reference TRBV7-9 and TRBJ1-3): DTGVSQNPRHKITKRGQNVTFRCDPISEHNRLYWYRQTLGQGPEFLTYFQNEAQLEKSRLLSDRFSAERPKGSFSTLEIQRTEQGDSAMYLCASSPLKAAYGNTIYFGEGSWLTVV.

The J gene is TRBJ1-1, the V gene TRBV15; D may be TRBD1 (5 bases). V was cut by 5 bases and J by 6 bases, with 16 bases left in between. This CDR3 is 14 amino acids long. From germline, CDR1 is LNHNV and CDR2 YYDKDF (reference sequence). This chain's CDR3 is CATSPHLGQSEAFF. Here the CDR3 DNA reads TGTGCCACCAGCCCTCATTTAGGACAATCTGAAGCTTTCTTT.

The chain is built from TRBV9 and TRBJ1-4; D perhaps matches TRBD1 (5 bases). This CDR3 comprises 15 residues. CDR1 is SGDLS, CDR2 YYNGEE, per germline. Between the trimmed V and J ends, which lost 4 bases and 6 bases, there was a span of 16 bases. The CDR3 bases are TGTGCCAGCAGCACCTCGGGGACTGCGTATGAAAAACTGTTTTTT. It is translated as CASSTSGTAYEKLFF.

CDR3 in DNA: TGCAGCGTTGAAGGAGGCCGGCTCTATGGCTACACCTTC. Its translation: CSVEGGRLYGYTF. V and J are TRBV29-1 and TRBJ1-2; D is undetermined. CDR1 and CDR2 (germline): SQVTM, ANQGSEA. This CDR3 spans 13 amino acids. V shed 1 base and J shed 4 bases, with 10 bases lying between them.

The chain employs TRBV7-9 and TRBJ2-1; 7 bases line up with TRBD1. The CDR3 runs 17 residues. The germline gives CDR1 SEHNR, CDR2 FQNEAQ (reference sequence). With V trimmed by 5 bases and J by 0 bases, 10 bases remained unmatched. The CDR3 here is CASSPPLDRDSYNEQFF. As DNA, the CDR3 is TGTGCCAGCAGCCCACCACTCGACAGGGACTCCTACAATGAGCAGTTCTTC.